Described below is a single TCR beta chain sequence and its context. The table lists this clonotype with many counts. Its antigen remains unidentified. Within one base of it there is no much larger clone, and no base qualities were kept. The record originates from a study of regulatory T cells in long-lasting Graves disease (dated by TCRdb to about 2021). Broadly, across the study: Persistent Graves' disease was defined as antithyroid drug treatment for over 5 years with persistently positive TSH receptor autoantibodies. Patients with persistent Graves' disease were compared with patients with newly diagnosed Graves' disease using TCR sequencing and RNA sequencing of peripheral blood. The study was registered as a clinical trial and conducted in China. A total of 35 or so samples were covered by TCR sequencing, comprising around 13 persistent and around 20 newly diagnosed Graves' disease patients. Persistent Graves' disease patients in the clinical cohort had taken antithyroid drugs for about 10.3 years on average.

Receptor libraries were prepared by multiplex PCR. Sequenced on an Illumina HiSeq 4000. iRepertoire HTBI primers and Arm-PCR amplification of CDR3 regions were used to construct TCR beta libraries. Before sequencing, the PCR products went through gel purification. In the original analysis: A total of 60 to 80 TRBV and 14 TRBJ segments were identified across samples and were used for gene usage analysis of CDR3 amino acid clonotypes. COPE and FqMerger were used to merge the filtered high-quality paired reads into contigs. BLAST was used to align contigs to IMGT TRBV, TRBD and TRBJ reference genes, and CDR3 was defined according to IMGT. Highly expanded clones were defined as clonotypes with a frequency above 0.1%. Repertoire diversity was measured by Shannon entropy, and V-J evenness by the Gini coefficient. A clonotype was considered public if more than one individual shared it. TCRdb took the public reads, trimmed them with fastp at Q25, ran MiXCR for clone calling and kept in-frame beta chains. Entries are consolidated by CDR3 protein sequence, retaining the most common genes and DNA. TCRdb, rather than the study authors, made the V and J calls. This sample holds more than 300,000 distinct CDR3 sequences; roughly 21% were observed only once. 29% of the sample belongs to the ten largest clones.

Sequences MNHNS (CDR1) and SASEGT (CDR2) are obtained from the germline V gene. Measured from the cysteine to the phenylalanine, the CDR3 is 15 residues long. The kept DNA is CDR3 alone, 45 bases in frame from the first base. V drops 6 bases and J drops 5 bases, leaving 14 bases in between. The time point label, as the study defines it: persistent/refractory GD, antithyroid drugs over 5 years with positive TRAb. For both TCR sequencing and RNA sequencing, RNA was extracted from PBMCs using TRIzol. Graves' disease was diagnosed according to American Thyroid Association guidelines. The patients came from an endocrinology department in Xi'an, China. Each patient gave roughly 10 milliliters of peripheral blood, collected in an EDTA anticoagulant tube. Ficoll Paque Plus density gradient separation was used to isolate PBMCs, and no further T cell sorting was performed. RNA quality was checked with an Agilent 2100 Bioanalyzer and agarose gel, and concentration with a NanoDrop 2000.

The full study reports these points: Compared with newly diagnosed patients, patients with persistent Graves' disease had lower TCR Shannon entropy and fewer highly expanded clones, which suggests clonal expansion. A larger number of public clonotypes was shared among persistent patients (around 3,000) than among newly diagnosed patients (around 880). TRBV28, TRBJ1-2 and TRBJ2-5 were preferentially used in persistent disease, while TRBV20-1 and TRBJ2-1 were favored in newly diagnosed disease. The authors acknowledged the small sample size as a limitation that may reduce accuracy. Only the TCR beta chain was sequenced and analyzed. The study examined only peripheral blood because the primary lesion, thyroid tissue, could not be accessed.

This TCR was sampled from a female donor with Graves disease. The sequence joins TRBV6-1 to TRBJ1-6; the best D guess is TRBD1, with 5 bases matching. The source material was peripheral blood mononuclear cells (PBMCs), sampled when the disease was refractory, from a patient treated with antithyroid drugs. The CDR3 protein is CASRGGTFDNSPLHF. The nucleotides read TGTGCCAGCAGGGGAGGGACCTTCGATAATTCACCCCTCCACTTT.